The 3 T cell receptor beta chains reported below all come from one sample, sequenced in a study of blood T cell repertoires in COVID-19. Some clones are missing from TCRdb's copy, which holds only in-frame ones; the method was immunoSEQ multiplex PCR. The sample has tens of thousands of clones, 65% to 85% seen once. The sequencing sample was made of peripheral blood. The origin of the receptors is a human donor in a cohort sampled during active COVID-19.

This clone showed up just once. V and J are TRBV24-1 and TRBJ1-5, with D hard to call. This CDR3 has 15 amino acids. CDR1 KGHDR and CDR2 SFDVKD come from the germline V gene. Trimming left V 9 bases short and J 3 bases short, with 17 bases between. DNA of the CDR3: TGTGCCACCGTACCGGTCGGGGAACCCAATCAGCCCCAGCATTTT. Translation: CATVPVGEPNQPQHF.

This sequence joins TRBV11-1 and TRBJ1-2, with 8 bases that match TRBD1. The V gene end was trimmed by 5 bases and the J gene end by 8 bases; junction bases not matched to a gene: 4. CDR3 size: 12 residues. CDR1 and CDR2 from the germline V gene are SGHAT and FQDESV (reference sequence). The CDR3 spells CASSPDRVGYTF. The CDR3, as DNA: TGTGCCAGCAGCCCGGACAGGGTGGGCTACACCTTC.

The chain carries TRBV5-4 and TRBJ2-1; 12 bases are shared with TRBD2. Trimming cost V 4 bases and J 4 bases; bases outside gene matches: 9. This CDR3 spans 17 amino acids. The germline gives CDR1 SGHNT, CDR2 YYREEE (reference sequence). The CDR3 region is CASSTELAGGPYNEQFF. The CDR3, as DNA: TGTGCCAGCAGCACCGAGCTAGCGGGGGGGCCTTACAATGAGCAGTTCTTC.